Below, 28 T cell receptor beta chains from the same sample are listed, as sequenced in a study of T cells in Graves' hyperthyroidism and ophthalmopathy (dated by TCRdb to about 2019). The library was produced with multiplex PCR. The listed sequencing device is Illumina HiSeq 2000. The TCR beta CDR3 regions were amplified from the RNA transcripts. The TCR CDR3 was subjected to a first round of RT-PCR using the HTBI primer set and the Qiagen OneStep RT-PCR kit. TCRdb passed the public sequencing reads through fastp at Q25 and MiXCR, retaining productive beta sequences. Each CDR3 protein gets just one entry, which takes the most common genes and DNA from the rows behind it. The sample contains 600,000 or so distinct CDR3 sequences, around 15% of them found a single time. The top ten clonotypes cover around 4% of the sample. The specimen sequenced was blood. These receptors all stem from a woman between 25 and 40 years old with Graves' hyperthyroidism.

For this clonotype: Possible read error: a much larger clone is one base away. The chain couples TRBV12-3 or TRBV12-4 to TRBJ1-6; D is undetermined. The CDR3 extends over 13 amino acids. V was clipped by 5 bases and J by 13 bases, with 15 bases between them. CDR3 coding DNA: TGTGCCAGCAGTGAGCCGACACTTGCCCCCCTCCACTTT. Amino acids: CASSEPTLAPLHF.

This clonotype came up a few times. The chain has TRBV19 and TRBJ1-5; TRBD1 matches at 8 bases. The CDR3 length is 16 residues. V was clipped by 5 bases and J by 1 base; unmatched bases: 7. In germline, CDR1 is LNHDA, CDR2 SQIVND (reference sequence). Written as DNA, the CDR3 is TGTGCCAGTAGTGCCACCGGGACAGGAAGCAATCAGCCCCAGCATTTT. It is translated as CASSATGTGSNQPQHF.

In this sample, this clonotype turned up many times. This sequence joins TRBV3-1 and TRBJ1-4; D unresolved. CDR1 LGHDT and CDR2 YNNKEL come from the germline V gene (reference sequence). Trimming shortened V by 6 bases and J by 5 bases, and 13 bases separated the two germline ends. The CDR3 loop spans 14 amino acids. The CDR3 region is CASRREGLNEKLFF. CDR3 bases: TGTGCCAGCAGGCGAGAAGGATTAAATGAAAAACTGTTTTTT.

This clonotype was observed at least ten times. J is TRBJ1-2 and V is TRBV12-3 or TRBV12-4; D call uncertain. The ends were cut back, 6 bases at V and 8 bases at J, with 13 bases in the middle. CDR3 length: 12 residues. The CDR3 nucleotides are TGTGCCAGCAGCCCTGGGGTTGGAGGCTACACCTTC. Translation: CASSPGVGGYTF.

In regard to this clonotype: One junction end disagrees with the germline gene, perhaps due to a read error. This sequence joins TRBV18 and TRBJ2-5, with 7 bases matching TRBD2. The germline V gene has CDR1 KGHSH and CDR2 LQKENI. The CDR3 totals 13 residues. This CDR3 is CASSPGLQDTQYF. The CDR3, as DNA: TGTGCCAGCTCGCCGGGACTACAAGATACCCAGTACTTC. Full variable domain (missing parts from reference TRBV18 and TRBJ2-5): NAGVMQNPRHLVRRRGQEARLRCSPMKGHSHVYWYRQLPEEGLKFMVYLQKENIIDESGMPKERFSAEFPKEGPSILRIQQVVRGDSAAYFCASSPGLQDTQYFGPGTRLLVL.

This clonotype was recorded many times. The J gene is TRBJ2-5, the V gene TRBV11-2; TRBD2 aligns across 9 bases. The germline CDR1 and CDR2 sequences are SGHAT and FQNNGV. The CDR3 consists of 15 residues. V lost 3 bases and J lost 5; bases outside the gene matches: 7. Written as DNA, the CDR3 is TGTGCCAGCAGCTTTAGTCGTAGCGGGAGCGAGACCCAGTACTTC. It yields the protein CASSFSRSGSETQYF.

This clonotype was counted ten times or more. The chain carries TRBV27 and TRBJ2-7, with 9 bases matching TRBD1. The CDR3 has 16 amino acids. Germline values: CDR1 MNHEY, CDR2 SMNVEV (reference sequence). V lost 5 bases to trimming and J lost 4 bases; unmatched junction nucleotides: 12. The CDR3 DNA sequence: TGTGCCAGCAGTCGCTCAACGGGACAGGGACTTTACGAGCAGTACTTC. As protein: CASSRSTGQGLYEQYF.

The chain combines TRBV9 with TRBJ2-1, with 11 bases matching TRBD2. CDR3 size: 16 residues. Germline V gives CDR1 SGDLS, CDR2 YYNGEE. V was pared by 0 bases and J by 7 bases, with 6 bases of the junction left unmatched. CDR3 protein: CASSVGPSGRRNEQFF. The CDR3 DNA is TGTGCCAGCAGCGTAGGTCCTAGCGGGAGGCGTAATGAGCAGTTCTTC.

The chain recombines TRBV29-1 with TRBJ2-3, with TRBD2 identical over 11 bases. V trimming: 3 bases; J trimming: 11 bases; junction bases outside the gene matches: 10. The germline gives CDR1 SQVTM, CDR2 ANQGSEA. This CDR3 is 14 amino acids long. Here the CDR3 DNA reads TGCAGCGTTGAGGTTAGCGGGAGGGCCTCTTTGCAGTATTTT. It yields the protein CSVEVSGRASLQYF.

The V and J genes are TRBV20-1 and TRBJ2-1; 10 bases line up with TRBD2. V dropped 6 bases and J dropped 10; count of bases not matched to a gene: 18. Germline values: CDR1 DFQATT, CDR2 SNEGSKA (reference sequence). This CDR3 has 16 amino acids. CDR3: CSALSGGLAGGREQFF. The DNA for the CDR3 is TGCAGTGCGCTTTCGGGTGGTTTAGCGGGAGGCCGGGAGCAGTTCTTC.

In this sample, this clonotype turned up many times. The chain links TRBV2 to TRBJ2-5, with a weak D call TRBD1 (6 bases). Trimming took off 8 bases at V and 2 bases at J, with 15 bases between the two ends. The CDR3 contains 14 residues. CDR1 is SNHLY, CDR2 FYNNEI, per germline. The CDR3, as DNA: TGTGCCAGCTCCTTCAATCAGGGGCAAGAGACCCAGTACTTC. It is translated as CASSFNQGQETQYF.

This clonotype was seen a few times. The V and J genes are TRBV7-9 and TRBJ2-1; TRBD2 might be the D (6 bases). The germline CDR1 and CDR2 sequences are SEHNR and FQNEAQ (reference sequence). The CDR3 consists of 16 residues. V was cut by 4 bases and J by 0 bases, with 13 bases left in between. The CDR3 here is CASSSRTGSSYNEQFF. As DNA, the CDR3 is TGTGCCAGCAGCTCCAGGACCGGGAGCTCCTACAATGAGCAGTTCTTC.

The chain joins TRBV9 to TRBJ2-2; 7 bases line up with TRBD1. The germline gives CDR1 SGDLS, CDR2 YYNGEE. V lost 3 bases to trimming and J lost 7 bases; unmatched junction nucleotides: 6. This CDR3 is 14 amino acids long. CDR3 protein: CASSGRTGFGELFF. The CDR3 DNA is TGTGCCAGCAGCGGACGGACAGGTTTCGGGGAGCTGTTTTTT.

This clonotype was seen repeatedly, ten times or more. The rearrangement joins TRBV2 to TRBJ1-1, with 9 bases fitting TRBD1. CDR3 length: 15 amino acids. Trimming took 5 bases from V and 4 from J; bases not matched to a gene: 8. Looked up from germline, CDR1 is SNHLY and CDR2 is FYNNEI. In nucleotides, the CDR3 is TGTGCCAGCAGTAGGAGCGGGACAGGGATCACTGAAGCTTTCTTT. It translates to CASSRSGTGITEAFF.

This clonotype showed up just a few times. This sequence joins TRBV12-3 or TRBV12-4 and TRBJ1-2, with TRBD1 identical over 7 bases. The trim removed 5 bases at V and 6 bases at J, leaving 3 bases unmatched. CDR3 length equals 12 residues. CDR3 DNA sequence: TGTGCCAGCAGTAAGGGGGCGGATGGCTACACCTTC. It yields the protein CASSKGADGYTF.

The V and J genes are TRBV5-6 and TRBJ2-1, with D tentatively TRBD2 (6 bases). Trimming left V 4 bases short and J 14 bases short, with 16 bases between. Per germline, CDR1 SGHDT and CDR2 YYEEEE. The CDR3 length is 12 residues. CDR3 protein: CASSAAGTEEFF. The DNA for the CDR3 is TGTGCCAGCAGCGCAGCCGGGACTGAAGAGTTCTTC.

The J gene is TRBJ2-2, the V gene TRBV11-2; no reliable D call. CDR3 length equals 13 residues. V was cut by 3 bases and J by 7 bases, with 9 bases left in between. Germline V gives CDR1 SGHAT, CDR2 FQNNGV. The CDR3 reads CASSFDLSGELFF. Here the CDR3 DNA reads TGTGCCAGCAGCTTTGATCTGAGCGGGGAGCTGTTTTTT.

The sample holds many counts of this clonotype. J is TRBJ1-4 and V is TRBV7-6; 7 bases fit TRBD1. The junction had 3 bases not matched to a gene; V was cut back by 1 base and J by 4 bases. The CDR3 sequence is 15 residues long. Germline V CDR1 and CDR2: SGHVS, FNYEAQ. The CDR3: CASSLETGSNEKLFF. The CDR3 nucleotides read TGTGCCAGCAGCTTAGAGACAGGGAGTAATGAAAAACTGTTTTTT.

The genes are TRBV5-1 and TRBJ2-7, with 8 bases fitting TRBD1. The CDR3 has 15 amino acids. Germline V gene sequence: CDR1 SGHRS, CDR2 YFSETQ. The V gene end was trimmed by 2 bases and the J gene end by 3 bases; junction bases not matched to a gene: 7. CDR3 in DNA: TGCGCCAGCAGCTTAGGACAGGGCGGTGGCTACGAGCAGTACTTC. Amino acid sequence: CASSLGQGGGYEQYF.

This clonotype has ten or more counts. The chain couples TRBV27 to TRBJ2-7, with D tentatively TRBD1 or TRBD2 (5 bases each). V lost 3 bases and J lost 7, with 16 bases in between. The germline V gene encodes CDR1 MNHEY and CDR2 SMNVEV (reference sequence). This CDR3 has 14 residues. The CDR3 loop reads CASSFRDGIGEQYF. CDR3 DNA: TGTGCCAGCAGTTTCCGGGACGGCATTGGAGAGCAGTACTTC.

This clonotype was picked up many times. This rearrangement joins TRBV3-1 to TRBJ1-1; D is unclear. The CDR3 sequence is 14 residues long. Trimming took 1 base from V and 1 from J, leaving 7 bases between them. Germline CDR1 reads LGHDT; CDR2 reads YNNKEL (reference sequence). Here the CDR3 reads CASSQVSGNTEAFF. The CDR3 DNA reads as TGTGCCAGCAGCCAAGTCTCTGGGAACACTGAAGCTTTCTTT.

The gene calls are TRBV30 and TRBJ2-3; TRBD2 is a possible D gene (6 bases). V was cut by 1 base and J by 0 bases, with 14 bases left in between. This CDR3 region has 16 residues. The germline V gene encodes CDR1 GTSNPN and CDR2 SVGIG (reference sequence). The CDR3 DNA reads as TGTGCCTGGAGTGGTTGGGGCGGGGTGAGCACAGATACGCAGTATTTT. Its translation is CAWSGWGGVSTDTQYF.

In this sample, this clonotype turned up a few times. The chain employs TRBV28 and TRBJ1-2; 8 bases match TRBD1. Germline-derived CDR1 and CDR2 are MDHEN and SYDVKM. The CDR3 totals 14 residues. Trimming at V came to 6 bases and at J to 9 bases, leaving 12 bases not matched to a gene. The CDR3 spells CASSLPDRGNSYTF. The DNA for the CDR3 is TGTGCCAGCAGCCTCCCCGACAGGGGCAATAGCTACACCTTC.

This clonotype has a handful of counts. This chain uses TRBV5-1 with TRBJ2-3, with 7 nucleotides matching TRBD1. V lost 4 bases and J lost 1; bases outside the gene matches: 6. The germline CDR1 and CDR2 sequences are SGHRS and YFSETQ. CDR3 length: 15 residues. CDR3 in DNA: TGCGCCAGCAGCCTGGGACAGATAGGCACAGATACGCAGTATTTT. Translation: CASSLGQIGTDTQYF.

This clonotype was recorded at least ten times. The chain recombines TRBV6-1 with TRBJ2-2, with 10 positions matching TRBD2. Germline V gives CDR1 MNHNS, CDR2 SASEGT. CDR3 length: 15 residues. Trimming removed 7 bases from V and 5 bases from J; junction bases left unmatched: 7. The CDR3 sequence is CASKPSGSQTGELFF. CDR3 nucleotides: TGTGCCAGCAAGCCTAGCGGGAGTCAAACCGGGGAGCTGTTTTTT.

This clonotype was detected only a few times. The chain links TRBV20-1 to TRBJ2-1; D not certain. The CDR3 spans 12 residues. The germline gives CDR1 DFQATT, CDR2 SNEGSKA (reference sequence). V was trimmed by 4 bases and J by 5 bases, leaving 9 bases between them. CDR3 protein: CSAMLLDNEQFF. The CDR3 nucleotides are TGCAGTGCTATGCTATTAGACAATGAGCAGTTCTTC.

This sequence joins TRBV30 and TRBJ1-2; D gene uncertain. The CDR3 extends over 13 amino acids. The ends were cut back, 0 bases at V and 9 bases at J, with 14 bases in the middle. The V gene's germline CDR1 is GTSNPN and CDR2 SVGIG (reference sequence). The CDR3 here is CAWSVTGGVSYTF. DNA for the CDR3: TGTGCCTGGAGTGTGACCGGTGGTGTGAGCTACACCTTC. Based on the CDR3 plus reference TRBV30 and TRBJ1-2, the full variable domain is SQTIHQWPATLVQPVGSPLSLECTVEGTSNPNLYWYRQAAGRGLQLLFYSVGIGQISSEVPQNLSASRPQDRQFILSSKKLLLSDSGFYLCAWSVTGGVSYTFGSGTRLTVV.

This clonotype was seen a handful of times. The CDR3 here is CASTLASLYEQYF. The CDR3 DNA reads TGTGCCAGCACACTAGCGAGCCTCTACGAGCAGTACTTC. V is TRBV6-1 and J is TRBJ2-7; 7 bases are shared with TRBD2. The CDR3 is 13 residues long. Trimming took 7 bases from V and 3 from J; bases not matched to a gene: 6. Germline-derived CDR1 and CDR2 are MNHNS and SASEGT.